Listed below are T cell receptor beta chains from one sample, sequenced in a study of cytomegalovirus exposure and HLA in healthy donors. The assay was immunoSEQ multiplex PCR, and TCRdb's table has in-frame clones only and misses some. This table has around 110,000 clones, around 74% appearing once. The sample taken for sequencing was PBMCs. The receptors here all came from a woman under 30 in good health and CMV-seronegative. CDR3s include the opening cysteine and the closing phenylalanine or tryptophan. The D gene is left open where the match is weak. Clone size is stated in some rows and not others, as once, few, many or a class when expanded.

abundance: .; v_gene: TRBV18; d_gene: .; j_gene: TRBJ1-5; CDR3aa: CASSPNEHQPQHF; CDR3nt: TGTGCCAGCTCACCAAATGAGCATCAGCCCCAGCATTTT
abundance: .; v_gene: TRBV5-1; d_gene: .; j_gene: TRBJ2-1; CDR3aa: CASSFTTTVVYNEQFF; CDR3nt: TGCGCCAGCAGCTTCACGACTACCGTAGTTTACAATGAGCAGTTCTTC
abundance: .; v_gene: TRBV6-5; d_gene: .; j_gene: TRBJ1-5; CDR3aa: CASARGSNQPQHF; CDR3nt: TGTGCCAGCGCGCGGGGAAGCAATCAGCCCCAGCATTTT
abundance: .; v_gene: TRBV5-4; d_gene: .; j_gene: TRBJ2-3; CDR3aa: CASSLQGYTQYF; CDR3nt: TGTGCCAGCAGCTTGCAGGGATATACGCAGTATTTT
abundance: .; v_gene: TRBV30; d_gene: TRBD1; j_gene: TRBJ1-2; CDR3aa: CAWGDSLYGYTF; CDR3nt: TGTGCCTGGGGGGACAGCCTCTATGGCTACACCTTC
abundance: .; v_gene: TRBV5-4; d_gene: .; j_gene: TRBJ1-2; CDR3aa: CASSSQRTAQNYGYTF; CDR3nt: TGTGCCAGCAGCTCCCAACGGACAGCCCAAAACTATGGCTACACCTTC
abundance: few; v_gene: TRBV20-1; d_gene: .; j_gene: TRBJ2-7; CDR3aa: CSAGHLYEQYF; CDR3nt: TGCAGTGCTGGCCACCTGTACGAGCAGTACTTC
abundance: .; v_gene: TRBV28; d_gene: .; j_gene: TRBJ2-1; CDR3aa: CASSSRTIPNEQFF; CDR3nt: TGTGCCAGCAGTTCCCGGACAATCCCCAATGAGCAGTTCTTC
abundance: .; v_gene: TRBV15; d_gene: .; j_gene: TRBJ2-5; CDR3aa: CATSRGTGREETQYF; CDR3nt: TGTGCCACCAGCAGAGGAACAGGGAGGGAAGAGACCCAGTACTTC
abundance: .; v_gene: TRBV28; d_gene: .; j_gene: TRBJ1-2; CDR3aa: CASGTPSWMDGYTF; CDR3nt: TGTGCCAGCGGGACTCCTTCATGGATGGATGGCTACACCTTC
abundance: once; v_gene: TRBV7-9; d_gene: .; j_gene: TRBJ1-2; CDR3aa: CASSLGGPGEGYTF; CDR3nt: TGTGCCAGCAGCTTAGGTGGGCCAGGGGAAGGCTACACCTTC
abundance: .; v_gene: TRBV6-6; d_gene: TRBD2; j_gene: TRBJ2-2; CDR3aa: CASSQTSGGYTGELFF; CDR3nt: TGTGCCAGCAGTCAAACTAGCGGGGGTTACACCGGGGAGCTGTTTTTT
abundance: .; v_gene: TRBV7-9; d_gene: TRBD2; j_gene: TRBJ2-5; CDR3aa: CASGGGNSETQYF; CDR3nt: TGTGCCAGCGGGGGAGGGAACTCTGAGACCCAGTACTTC
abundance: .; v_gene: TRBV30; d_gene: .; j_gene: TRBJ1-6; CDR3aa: CAWSAGWGLLNSPLHF; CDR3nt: TGTGCCTGGAGTGCCGGATGGGGACTACTTAATTCACCCCTCCACTTT
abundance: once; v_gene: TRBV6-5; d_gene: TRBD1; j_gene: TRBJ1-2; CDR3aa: CASSSGQGRGYTF; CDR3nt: TGTGCCAGCAGTAGCGGACAGGGTCGGGGCTACACCTTC
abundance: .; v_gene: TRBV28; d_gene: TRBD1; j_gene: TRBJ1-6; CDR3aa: CASRQQGVYNSPLHF; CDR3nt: TGTGCCAGCAGACAACAGGGGGTCTATAATTCACCCCTCCACTTT
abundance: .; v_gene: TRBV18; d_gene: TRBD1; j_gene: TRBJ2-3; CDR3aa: CASSPIGTGGTDTQYF; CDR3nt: TGTGCCAGCTCACCAATCGGGACAGGGGGCACAGATACGCAGTATTTT
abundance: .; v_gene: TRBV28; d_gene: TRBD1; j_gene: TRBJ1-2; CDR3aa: CASSTSGRTGEHGYTF; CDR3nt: TGTGCCAGCAGTACCTCTGGAAGGACAGGGGAGCATGGCTACACCTTC
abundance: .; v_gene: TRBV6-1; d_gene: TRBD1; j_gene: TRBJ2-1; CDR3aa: CASRQGVGYNEQFF; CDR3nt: TGTGCCAGCAGGCAGGGGGTTGGGTACAATGAGCAGTTCTTC
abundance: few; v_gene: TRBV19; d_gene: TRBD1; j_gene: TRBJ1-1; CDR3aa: CASRAGGAVEAFF; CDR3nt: TGTGCCAGTAGGGCAGGGGGCGCGGTTGAAGCTTTCTTT
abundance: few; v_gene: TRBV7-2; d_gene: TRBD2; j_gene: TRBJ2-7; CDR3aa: CASSQHSGLADSYEQYF; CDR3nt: TGTGCCAGCAGCCAACACAGCGGACTAGCGGACTCCTACGAGCAGTACTTC
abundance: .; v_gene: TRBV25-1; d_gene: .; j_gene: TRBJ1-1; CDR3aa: CASSIGTRNTEAFF; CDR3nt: TGTGCCAGCAGCATCGGGACACGGAACACTGAAGCTTTCTTT
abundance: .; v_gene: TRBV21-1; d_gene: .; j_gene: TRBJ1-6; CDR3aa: CASSKRVQGGNSPLHF; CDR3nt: TGTGCCAGCAGCAAAAGAGTGCAGGGAGGGAATTCACCCCTCCACTTT
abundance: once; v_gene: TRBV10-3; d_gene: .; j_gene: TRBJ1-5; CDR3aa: CAISAGALDQPQHF; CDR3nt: TGTGCCATCAGTGCTGGGGCGCTGGATCAGCCCCAGCATTTT
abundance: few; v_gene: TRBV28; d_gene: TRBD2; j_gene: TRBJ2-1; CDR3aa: CASSLITSGDYNEQFF; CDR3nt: TGTGCCAGCAGTTTGATAACTAGCGGGGACTACAATGAGCAGTTCTTC
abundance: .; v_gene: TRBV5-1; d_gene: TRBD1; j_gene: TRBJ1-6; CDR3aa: CASSLEGQDNSPLHF; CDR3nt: TGCGCCAGCAGCTTGGAGGGACAGGATAATTCACCCCTCCACTTT
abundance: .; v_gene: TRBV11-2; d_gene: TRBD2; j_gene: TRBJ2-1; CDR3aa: CASSSKLAGGPHEQFF; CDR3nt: TGTGCCAGCAGCTCTAAACTAGCGGGGGGGCCCCATGAGCAGTTCTTC
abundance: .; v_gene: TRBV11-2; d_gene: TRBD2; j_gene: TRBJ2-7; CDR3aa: CASSLDSLAGPILSSYEQYF; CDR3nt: TGTGCCAGCAGCTTAGATTCTCTAGCGGGGCCTATCTTAAGCTCCTACGAGCAGTACTTC
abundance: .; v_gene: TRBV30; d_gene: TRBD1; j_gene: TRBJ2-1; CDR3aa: CAWGNRGHEQFF; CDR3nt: TGTGCCTGGGGCAACAGGGGCCATGAGCAGTTCTTC
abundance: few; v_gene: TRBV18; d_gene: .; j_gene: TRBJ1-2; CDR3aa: CASSPLRGTVANGYTF; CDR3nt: TGTGCCAGCTCACCACTTCGGGGAACAGTTGCGAATGGCTACACCTTC
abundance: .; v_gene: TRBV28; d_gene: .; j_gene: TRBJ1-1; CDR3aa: CASSQAGVRTEAFF; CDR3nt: TGTGCCAGCAGTCAAGCGGGGGTAAGGACTGAAGCTTTCTTT
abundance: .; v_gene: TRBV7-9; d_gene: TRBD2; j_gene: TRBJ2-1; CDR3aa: CASSLGRGGLYEQFF; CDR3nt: TGTGCCAGCAGCTTAGGACGGGGGGGCCTCTATGAGCAGTTCTTC
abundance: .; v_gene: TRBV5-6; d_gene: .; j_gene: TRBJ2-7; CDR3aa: CASSIPEANSYEQYF; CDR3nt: TGTGCCAGCAGCATCCCGGAGGCAAACTCCTACGAGCAGTACTTC
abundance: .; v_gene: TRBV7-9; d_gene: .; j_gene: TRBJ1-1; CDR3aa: CASSLETANTEAFF; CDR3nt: TGTGCCAGCAGCTTAGAGACAGCGAACACTGAAGCTTTCTTT
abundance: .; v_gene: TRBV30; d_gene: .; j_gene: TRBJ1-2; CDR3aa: CAWSVDGGYGYTF; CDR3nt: TGTGCCTGGAGTGTAGACGGAGGCTATGGCTACACCTTC
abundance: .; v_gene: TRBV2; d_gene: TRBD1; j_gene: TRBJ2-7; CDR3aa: CASIRDRSGVYEQYF; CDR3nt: TGTGCCAGCATCAGGGACAGGTCAGGAGTTTACGAGCAGTACTTC
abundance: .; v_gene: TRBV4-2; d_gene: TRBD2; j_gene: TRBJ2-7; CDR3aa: CASSQDPSSGEMYEQYF; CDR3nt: TGTGCCAGCAGCCAAGACCCTTCTAGCGGGGAAATGTACGAGCAGTACTTC
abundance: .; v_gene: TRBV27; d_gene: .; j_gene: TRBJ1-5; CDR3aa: CASRRGHQSNQPQHF; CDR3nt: TGTGCCAGCAGAAGGGGACACCAAAGCAATCAGCCCCAGCATTTT
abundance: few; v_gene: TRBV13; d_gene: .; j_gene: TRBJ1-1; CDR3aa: CASSLMRAEAFF; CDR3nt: TGTGCCAGCAGCTTAATGAGGGCTGAAGCTTTCTTT
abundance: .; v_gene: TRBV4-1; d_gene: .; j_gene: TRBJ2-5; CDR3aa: CASSQGTGETQYF; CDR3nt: TGCGCCAGCAGCCAAGGAACGGGGGAGACCCAGTACTTC
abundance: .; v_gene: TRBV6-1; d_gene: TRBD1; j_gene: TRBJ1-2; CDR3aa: CASRTLDRESYGYTF; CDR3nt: TGTGCCAGCAGGACCCTAGACAGGGAGAGCTATGGCTACACCTTC
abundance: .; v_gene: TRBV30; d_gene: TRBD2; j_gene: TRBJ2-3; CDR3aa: CAWSGTSIMDTQYF; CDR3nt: TGTGCCTGGTCCGGGACTAGCATTATGGATACGCAGTATTTT
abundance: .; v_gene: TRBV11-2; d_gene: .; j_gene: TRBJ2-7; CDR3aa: CASSLDSYEQYF; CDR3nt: TGTGCCAGCAGCTTAGATAGCTACGAGCAGTACTTC
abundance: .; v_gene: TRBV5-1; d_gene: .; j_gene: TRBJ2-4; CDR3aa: CASSFLGENIQYF; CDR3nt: TGCGCCAGCAGCTTCCTAGGCGAAAACATTCAGTACTTC
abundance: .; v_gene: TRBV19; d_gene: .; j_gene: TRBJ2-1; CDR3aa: CASSIQGYNEQFF; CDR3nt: TGTGCCAGTAGTATTCAGGGCTACAATGAGCAGTTCTTC
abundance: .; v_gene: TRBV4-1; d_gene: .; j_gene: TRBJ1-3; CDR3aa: CASSQVAGAFGNTIYF; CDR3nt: TGCGCCAGCAGCCAAGTAGCCGGCGCCTTTGGAAACACCATATATTTT
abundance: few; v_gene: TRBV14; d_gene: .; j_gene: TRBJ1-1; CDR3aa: CASSQDLLANTEAFF; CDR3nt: TGTGCCAGCAGCCAAGATTTGCTAGCGAACACTGAAGCTTTCTTT
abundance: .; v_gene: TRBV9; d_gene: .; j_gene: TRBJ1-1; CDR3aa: CASSPSGHLNTEAFF; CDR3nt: TGTGCCAGCAGCCCTAGTGGCCATCTGAACACTGAAGCTTTCTTT
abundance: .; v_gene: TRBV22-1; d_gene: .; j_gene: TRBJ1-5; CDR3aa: CPGSARCQTEIRDNQPQHF; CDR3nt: TGTCCTGGGAGCGCACGCTGTCAGACTGAGATAAGAGACAATCAGCCCCAGCATTTT
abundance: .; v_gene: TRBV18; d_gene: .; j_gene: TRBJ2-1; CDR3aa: CASSPRAGIHNEQFF; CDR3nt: TGTGCCAGCTCACCACGGGCAGGGATCCACAATGAGCAGTTCTTC
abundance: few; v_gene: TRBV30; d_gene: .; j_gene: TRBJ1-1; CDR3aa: CAWSVGGATIHTEAFF; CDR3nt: TGTGCCTGGAGTGTCGGGGGGGCTACGATTCACACTGAAGCTTTCTTT
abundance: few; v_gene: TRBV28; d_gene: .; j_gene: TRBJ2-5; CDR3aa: CASRASGSQETQYF; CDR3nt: TGTGCCAGCAGGGCAAGCGGATCTCAAGAGACCCAGTACTTC
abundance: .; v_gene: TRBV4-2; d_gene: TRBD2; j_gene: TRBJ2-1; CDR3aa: CASSRSLAGGPQDNEQFF; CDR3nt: TGTGCCAGCAGCCGCAGTTTAGCGGGGGGGCCTCAAGACAATGAGCAGTTCTTC
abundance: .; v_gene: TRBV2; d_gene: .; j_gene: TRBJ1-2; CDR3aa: CASSEEVSPSYGYTF; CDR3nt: TGTGCCAGCAGTGAGGAGGTGTCGCCCAGCTATGGCTACACCTTC
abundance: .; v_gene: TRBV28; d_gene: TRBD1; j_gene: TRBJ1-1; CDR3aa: CASRGTGPTEAFF; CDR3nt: TGTGCCAGCAGGGGGACAGGGCCCACTGAAGCTTTCTTT
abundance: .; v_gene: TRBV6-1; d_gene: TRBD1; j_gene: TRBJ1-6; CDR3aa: CASNIGQVDSPLHF; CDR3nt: TGTGCCAGCAACATCGGACAGGTTGACTCACCCCTCCACTTT
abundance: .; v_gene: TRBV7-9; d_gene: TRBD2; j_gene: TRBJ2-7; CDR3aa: CASSLREAVIYEQYF; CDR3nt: TGTGCCAGCAGCTTACGGGAGGCTGTTATATACGAGCAGTACTTC
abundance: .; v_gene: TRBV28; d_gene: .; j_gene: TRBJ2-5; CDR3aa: CASSPPTGETQYF; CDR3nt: TGTGCCAGCAGTCCCCCAACAGGGGAGACCCAGTACTTC
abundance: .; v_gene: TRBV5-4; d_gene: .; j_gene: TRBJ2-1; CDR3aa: CASSPQSGLTSNEQFF; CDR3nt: TGTGCCAGCAGCCCTCAGTCAGGGCTTACGTCCAATGAGCAGTTCTTC